Below, one T cell receptor (beta chain) is given with its context. Germline V gene data show CDR1 as MNHEY and CDR2 as SMNVEV (reference sequence). The length of the CDR3 is 15 residues. Trimming removed 7 bases from V and 5 bases from J, with 20 bases in between. The data were produced by immunoSEQ multiplex PCR, yet TCRdb's version contains in-frame clones alone and is incomplete. Of 170,000 or so clones in the sample, roughly 92% were seen once. The entry originates in a study of control samples from healthy donors and cancer patients. The source of this sequence is a woman between 18 and 30 years old in good health. V is TRBV27 and J is TRBJ1-1; a weak D match, TRBD1 (6 bases). Sequencing was performed on blood. CDR3 in DNA: TGTGCCAGCACCTACTACATGGGGGCTGAGACTGAAGCTTTCTTT. Translating it yields CASTYYMGAETEAFF.